These T cell receptor beta chains were read from a single sample in a study of cytomegalovirus exposure and HLA in healthy donors. This table comes from immunoSEQ multiplex PCR, and its TCRdb copy is limited to in-frame clones, with some not included. This sample has over 65,000 clones, with less than 85% found just once. Sequencing used PBMCs. Source of these receptors: a human donor in good health. Each CDR3 is given with its conserved first and last residue. Each record gives: V gene, J gene, clone size, D gene, CDR3 DNA, CDR3 protein. The D gene is left open where the match is weak. Rows may omit the clone size; those that give it use once, few, many or a size class.

V gene: TRBV29-1; J gene: TRBJ2-7; clone size: once; D gene: -; CDR3 DNA: TGCAGCGTTGGGCAGGGGAAGGAGTACGAGCAGTACTTC; CDR3 protein: CSVGQGKEYEQYF
V gene: TRBV6-5; J gene: TRBJ1-2; clone size: -; D gene: -; CDR3 DNA: TGTGCCAGCAGTTTTACACCGAACTATGGCTACACCTTC; CDR3 protein: CASSFTPNYGYTF
V gene: TRBV7-9; J gene: TRBJ2-1; clone size: -; D gene: -; CDR3 DNA: TGTGCCAGCAGCAATAGAAGTGAGCAGTTCTTC; CDR3 protein: CASSNRSEQFF
V gene: TRBV6-5; J gene: TRBJ1-5; clone size: -; D gene: -; CDR3 DNA: TGTGCCAGCAGTTACGGCAGGACTGGCCAGCCCCAGCATTTT; CDR3 protein: CASSYGRTGQPQHF
V gene: TRBV2; J gene: TRBJ1-1; clone size: -; D gene: -; CDR3 DNA: TGTGCCAGCAGTGGTCCTCGCTCAGGAGGCGAAGCTTTCTTT; CDR3 protein: CASSGPRSGGEAFF
V gene: TRBV5-8; J gene: TRBJ1-1; clone size: -; D gene: -; CDR3 DNA: TGTGCCAGCAGTCCGGACAAGCAGAACACTGAAGCTTTCTTT; CDR3 protein: CASSPDKQNTEAFF
V gene: TRBV6-5; J gene: TRBJ2-5; clone size: -; D gene: TRBD1; CDR3 DNA: TGTGCCAGCAGTCCTACAGGGGGAGTACAAGAGACCCAGTACTTC; CDR3 protein: CASSPTGGVQETQYF
V gene: TRBV11-2; J gene: TRBJ2-4; clone size: -; D gene: -; CDR3 DNA: TGTGCCAGCAGCTTAACTTTACTGGACATTCAGTACTTC; CDR3 protein: CASSLTLLDIQYF
V gene: TRBV5-4; J gene: TRBJ2-3; clone size: once; D gene: TRBD1; CDR3 DNA: TGTGCCAGCAGCCCCACAGGGGGGGATACGCAGTATTTT; CDR3 protein: CASSPTGGDTQYF
V gene: TRBV2; J gene: TRBJ1-2; clone size: -; D gene: -; CDR3 DNA: TGTGCCAGCACCGATTGGGGGGATCTATATGGCTACACCTTC; CDR3 protein: CASTDWGDLYGYTF
V gene: TRBV6-6; J gene: TRBJ2-7; clone size: -; D gene: TRBD2; CDR3 DNA: TGTGCCAGCAGCCCGGGAGGGAGGAGCTCCTACGAGCAGTACTTC; CDR3 protein: CASSPGGRSSYEQYF
V gene: TRBV5-6; J gene: TRBJ1-2; clone size: -; D gene: -; CDR3 DNA: TGTGCCAGCAGCTTGGGACAGGTTGGCTACACCTTC; CDR3 protein: CASSLGQVGYTF
V gene: TRBV19; J gene: TRBJ2-7; clone size: -; D gene: -; CDR3 DNA: TGTGCCAGTAGTCCCCGGGGGTTGTACGAGCAGTACTTC; CDR3 protein: CASSPRGLYEQYF
V gene: TRBV4-1; J gene: TRBJ2-1; clone size: -; D gene: -; CDR3 DNA: TGCGCCAGCAGCCAAGGAGTTGGCGGGGACTCCTACAATGAGCAGTTCTTC; CDR3 protein: CASSQGVGGDSYNEQFF
V gene: TRBV6-4; J gene: TRBJ2-1; clone size: once; D gene: TRBD1; CDR3 DNA: TGTGCCAAAATAAGGGACAGGGGGAATGAGCAGTTCTTC; CDR3 protein: CAKIRDRGNEQFF
V gene: TRBV7-8; J gene: TRBJ1-2; clone size: -; D gene: -; CDR3 DNA: TGTGCCAGCAGCAAGTGGGGGCGAGCCCCAGGAGACTATGGCTACACCTTC; CDR3 protein: CASSKWGRAPGDYGYTF
V gene: TRBV7-8; J gene: TRBJ1-1; clone size: -; D gene: -; CDR3 DNA: TGTGCCAGCAGCCCCCACAGGGCGTTTCACACTGAAGCTTTCTTT; CDR3 protein: CASSPHRAFHTEAFF
V gene: TRBV15; J gene: TRBJ1-3; clone size: -; D gene: -; CDR3 DNA: TGTGCCACCAGTAAAGGGGGAAGAGACAGCTCTGGAAACACCATATATTTT; CDR3 protein: CATSKGGRDSSGNTIYF
V gene: TRBV10-3; J gene: TRBJ1-1; clone size: few; D gene: -; CDR3 DNA: TGTGCCATCAGTGAGGAGGGTGTGGGAAACACTGAAGCTTTCTTT; CDR3 protein: CAISEEGVGNTEAFF
V gene: TRBV25-1; J gene: TRBJ2-7; clone size: -; D gene: -; CDR3 DNA: TGTGCCAGCAGGGGCGGGGCGGAGCAGTACTTC; CDR3 protein: CASRGGAEQYF
V gene: TRBV18; J gene: TRBJ1-2; clone size: -; D gene: TRBD1; CDR3 DNA: TGTGCCAGCTCACCATCTAACAGGGGGGTTATCTATGGCTACACCTTC; CDR3 protein: CASSPSNRGVIYGYTF
V gene: TRBV2; J gene: TRBJ1-4; clone size: few; D gene: -; CDR3 DNA: TGTGCCAGCACTATCAATGAAAAACTGTTTTTT; CDR3 protein: CASTINEKLFF
V gene: TRBV7-2; J gene: TRBJ1-6; clone size: -; D gene: -; CDR3 DNA: TGTGCCAGCAGCCGACCCACGGGGTCCTATAATTCACCCCTCCACTTT; CDR3 protein: CASSRPTGSYNSPLHF
V gene: TRBV5-4; J gene: TRBJ1-6; clone size: -; D gene: TRBD1; CDR3 DNA: TGTGCCAGCAGCTCGGGACAGGGGTCCTATAATTCACCCCTCCACTTT; CDR3 protein: CASSSGQGSYNSPLHF
V gene: TRBV5-6; J gene: TRBJ1-2; clone size: -; D gene: TRBD1; CDR3 DNA: TGTGCCAGCAGCCGACAGGGAAACTATGGCTACACCTTC; CDR3 protein: CASSRQGNYGYTF
V gene: TRBV18; J gene: TRBJ2-7; clone size: -; D gene: -; CDR3 DNA: TGTGCCAGCTCAATACTAGTAGGGGGTAACGAGCAGTACTTC; CDR3 protein: CASSILVGGNEQYF
V gene: TRBV4-3; J gene: TRBJ1-1; clone size: -; D gene: -; CDR3 DNA: TGCGCCAGCAGCCAAGCTCCGAACACTGAAGCTTTCTTT; CDR3 protein: CASSQAPNTEAFF
V gene: TRBV18; J gene: TRBJ2-6; clone size: few; D gene: TRBD1; CDR3 DNA: TGTGCCAGCTCTCTCGCAGGGGGCTCTGGGGCCAACGTCCTGACTTTC; CDR3 protein: CASSLAGGSGANVLTF
V gene: TRBV7-8; J gene: TRBJ1-1; clone size: -; D gene: -; CDR3 DNA: TGTGCCAGCAGCTTGCACGAGTTCGGGAACACTGAAGCTTTCTTT; CDR3 protein: CASSLHEFGNTEAFF
V gene: TRBV29-1; J gene: TRBJ1-2; clone size: -; D gene: -; CDR3 DNA: TGCAGCGTCGGGAGCTTTAACTATGGCTACACCTTC; CDR3 protein: CSVGSFNYGYTF
V gene: TRBV2; J gene: TRBJ2-2; clone size: -; D gene: TRBD1; CDR3 DNA: TGTGCCAGCAGACCCGACAGGGTGGTTATCGGGGAGCTGTTTTTT; CDR3 protein: CASRPDRVVIGELFF
V gene: TRBV5-1; J gene: TRBJ2-1; clone size: -; D gene: TRBD2; CDR3 DNA: TGCGCCAGCAGCTTACTAGCGGGGAGCCGCAATGAGCAGTTCTTC; CDR3 protein: CASSLLAGSRNEQFF
V gene: TRBV6-1; J gene: TRBJ2-2; clone size: -; D gene: TRBD1; CDR3 DNA: TGTGCCAGCAGTGGGGACAGGGTATCCGGGGAGCTGTTTTTT; CDR3 protein: CASSGDRVSGELFF
V gene: TRBV5-6; J gene: TRBJ2-3; clone size: -; D gene: -; CDR3 DNA: TGTGCCAGCAGCCTACGACAGGAAAATACGCAGTATTTT; CDR3 protein: CASSLRQENTQYF
V gene: TRBV4-1; J gene: TRBJ1-5; clone size: -; D gene: TRBD1; CDR3 DNA: TGCGCCAGCAGCCAAGGGGGACAGGCGAATCAGCCCCAGCATTTT; CDR3 protein: CASSQGGQANQPQHF